Listed here are 31 T cell receptor beta chains from one sample, sequenced in a study of T cells in localized non-small cell lung cancer. Repertoires were generated with immunoSEQ multiplex PCR, while TCRdb's copy carries only in-frame clones and drops some. The sample yields 70,000 to 95,000 clones, roughly 91% seen once. The source material was PBMCs, sampled before any cancer treatment. All receptors derive from a woman aged 35-75 years with stage II squamous cell lung carcinoma.

This sequence joins TRBV2 and TRBJ2-1, with 8 bases that match TRBD1. Unmatched junction bases numbered 7, after V lost 3 bases and J lost 6 bases. The CDR3 length is 15 residues. Looked up from germline, CDR1 is SNHLY and CDR2 is FYNNEI. The CDR3 region is CASSEQGARVNEQFF. CDR3 DNA sequence: TGTGCCAGCAGTGAGCAGGGGGCGCGGGTCAATGAGCAGTTCTTC.

The genes are TRBV30 and TRBJ1-2; 8 bases line up with TRBD1. Germline CDR1 GTSNPN, CDR2 SVGIG (reference sequence). After removal of 0 bases from V and 6 bases from J, the junction contained 6 bases not matched to a gene. This CDR3 region has 14 residues. This CDR3 reads CAWSVRSQGDGYTF. In DNA form, the CDR3 reads TGTGCCTGGAGTGTACGGTCACAGGGGGATGGCTACACCTTC.

The chain uses TRBV7-8 and TRBJ1-2; unclear D gene. The germline V gene encodes CDR1 SGHVS and CDR2 FQNEAQ. Trimming shortened V by 2 bases and J by 1 base, and 5 bases separated the two germline ends. The CDR3 is made up of 13 amino acids. The DNA for the CDR3 is TGTGCCAGCAGCTTACGACTTAACTATGGCTACACCTTC. Translating it yields CASSLRLNYGYTF.

The chain recombines TRBV5-1 with TRBJ1-2; perhaps TRBD1 as D (5 bases). The CDR3 is 15 amino acids. Trimming removed 4 bases at V and 4 bases at J, with 17 bases between. Per germline, CDR1 SGHRS and CDR2 YFSETQ. The CDR3, as DNA: TGCGCCAGCAGCGCTAACAGGAAACTCCCCTATGGCTACACCTTC. Its translation is CASSANRKLPYGYTF.

V gene TRBV5-1 combines with J gene TRBJ1-1; no reliable D call. The V end lost 2 bases, the J end lost 4 bases, and 12 bases lay between the germline ends. Germline V gene lookup returns CDR1 SGHRS and CDR2 YFSETQ. The CDR3 runs to 14 residues. The CDR3 nucleotides are TGCGCCAGCAGCTTCTCCCAGCAGAGCACTGAAGCTTTCTTT. This translates into CASSFSQQSTEAFF.

This clone was seen a single time. CDR3 loop: CSATGTGNTIYF. CDR3 coding DNA: TGCAGCGCCACCGGGACAGGAAACACCATATATTTT. The V call is TRBV29-1, the J call TRBJ1-3, with TRBD1 as a possible D gene (6 bases). The CDR3 runs to 12 residues. With 7 bases removed from V and 4 bases from J, the gap between germline ends came to 11 bases. In germline, CDR1 is SQVTM, CDR2 ANQGSEA.

V is TRBV2 and J is TRBJ1-1; D not certain. The germline gives CDR1 SNHLY, CDR2 FYNNEI. V lost 11 bases to trimming and J lost 0 bases, with 13 bases between them. The CDR3 consists of 13 residues. This CDR3 is CAVREGMNTEAFF. For the CDR3, the DNA is TGTGCCGTACGGGAGGGAATGAACACTGAAGCTTTCTTT.

The chain employs TRBV5-1 and TRBJ2-1, with no clear D. Germline lookup yields CDR1 SGHRS and CDR2 YFSETQ. This CDR3 region has 15 residues. V lost 4 bases to trimming and J lost 2 bases, with 13 bases between them. The DNA of the CDR3 is TGCGCCAGCAGCCCTGGATCCGCCACCTACAATGAGCAGTTCTTC. Translated, it gives CASSPGSATYNEQFF.

The gene calls are TRBV6-5 and TRBJ2-5, with D hard to call. The CDR3 is 13 amino acids. V was shortened by 4 bases and J by 13 bases, with 19 bases between the two germline ends. Germline lookup yields CDR1 MNHEY and CDR2 SVGAGI. The CDR3 bases are TGTGCCAGCAGTTCCTTACTTTTTGGGGTGGCGTACTTC. Translated: CASSSLLFGVAYF.

The CDR3 DNA follows: TGCGCCAGCAGCTCCCGTGGGGGCGGTCCGGCCGGGGAGCTGTTTTTT. Encoded protein: CASSSRGGGPAGELFF. J is TRBJ2-2 and V is TRBV5-1, with D possibly matching TRBD1 (6 bases). CDR1 is SGHRS, CDR2 YFSETQ, per germline. Between the trimmed V and J ends, which lost 3 bases and 6 bases, there was a span of 18 bases. The CDR3 totals 16 residues.

The chain uses TRBV30 and TRBJ1-5; perhaps TRBD1 as D (5 bases). This CDR3 has 13 amino acids. Germline CDR1 GTSNPN, CDR2 SVGIG (reference sequence). V gave up 4 bases and J gave up 5 bases, with 12 bases separating them. CDR3: CAWTHGTDQPQHF. As DNA, the CDR3 is TGTGCCTGGACCCACGGGACGGATCAGCCCCAGCATTTT.

V and J are TRBV27 and TRBJ2-2; 10 bases map to TRBD2. Germline V gene lookup returns CDR1 MNHEY and CDR2 SMNVEV (reference sequence). Trimming at V came to 2 bases and at J to 1 base, leaving 7 bases not matched to a gene. The CDR3 is made up of 18 amino acids. CDR3 amino acids: CASSLTPRLAGNTGELFF. CDR3 in DNA: TGTGCCAGCAGTTTAACCCCCAGACTAGCGGGGAACACCGGGGAGCTGTTTTTT.

This rearrangement joins TRBV6-5 to TRBJ2-7; D is tentatively TRBD1 or TRBD2 (5 bases each). V was cut by 6 bases and J by 8 bases, with 17 bases left in between. CDR3 size: 13 residues. Germline V gene lookup returns CDR1 MNHEY and CDR2 SVGAGI. This CDR3 reads CASRKTGLWKQYF. The CDR3 DNA reads as TGTGCCAGCAGAAAGACGGGGCTATGGAAGCAGTACTTC.

As DNA, the CDR3 is TGTGCCAGCAGCTTGTCCCTGTCCTACAATGAGCAGTTCTTC. Amino acids: CASSLSLSYNEQFF. The rearrangement links TRBV5-6 to TRBJ2-1; D is unclear. Looked up from germline, CDR1 is SGHDT and CDR2 is YYEEEE. CDR3 length equals 14 residues. Deletions cut 1 base from V and 1 base from J, with 6 bases between.

The V gene is TRBV29-1, the J gene TRBJ1-1; 9 positions agree with TRBD1. The CDR3 spans 12 residues. Losses at the gene ends were 7 bases for V and 11 bases for J; bases not matched to a gene: 11. Germline V gene sequence: CDR1 SQVTM, CDR2 ANQGSEA. The CDR3 DNA is TGCAGCGGGGGTCGACAGGGGGTTTCGGCTTTCTTT. Its protein is CSGGRQGVSAFF.

This chain joins TRBV29-1 and TRBJ1-1, with D hard to call. V lost 5 bases, J lost 6 bases, and 16 bases lay in between. Germline CDR1 reads SQVTM; CDR2 reads ANQGSEA. CDR3 size: 13 residues. DNA for the CDR3: TGCAGCGTTTCAATGACCGTAATCGCTGAAGCTTTCTTT. The encoded protein is CSVSMTVIAEAFF. Supplemented by reference TRBV29-1 and TRBJ1-1, the full variable domain reads SAVISQKPSRDICQRGTSLTIQCQVDSQVTMMFWYRQQPGQSLTLIATANQGSEATYESGFVIDKFPISRPNLTFSTLTVSNMSPEDSSIYLCSVSMTVIAEAFFGQGTRLTVV.

V gene TRBV10-1 combines with J gene TRBJ1-1; D unclear. Germline CDR1 reads WNHNN; CDR2 reads SYGVQD (reference sequence). Trimming pared 0 bases from V and 7 bases from J, leaving 6 bases between. The CDR3 extends over 12 amino acids. CDR3 sequence (DNA): TGCGCCAGCAGTGAGTCCTTGGGTGAAGCTTTCTTT. Translation gives CASSESLGEAFF.

This clone was recorded only once. The chain employs TRBV7-8 and TRBJ2-1; 11 bases line up with TRBD2. Germline values: CDR1 SGHVS, CDR2 FQNEAQ. CDR3 length: 16 residues. Trimming cost V 5 bases and J 3 bases; bases outside gene matches: 6. The CDR3 loop reads CASSPGTSGYYNEQFF. In nucleotides, the CDR3 is TGTGCCAGCAGCCCAGGGACTAGCGGATACTACAATGAGCAGTTCTTC.

The genes are TRBV5-4 and TRBJ2-3; D gene unclear. V lost 4 bases, J lost 3 bases, and 12 bases lay in between. The CDR3 is 14 residues long. Germline values: CDR1 SGHNT, CDR2 YYREEE (reference sequence). This chain's CDR3 is CASSPRLQTDTQYF. As DNA, the CDR3 is TGTGCCAGCAGCCCTAGGCTTCAAACAGATACGCAGTATTTT.

The CDR3 loop reads CASSLGLAREQFF. CDR3 DNA sequence: TGTGCCAGCAGTCTCGGACTAGCGCGAGAGCAGTTCTTC. The J gene is TRBJ2-1, the V gene TRBV2; 9 bases map to TRBD2. CDR1 is SNHLY and CDR2 is FYNNEI in the germline V gene. The CDR3 loop spans 13 amino acids. V dropped 5 bases and J dropped 10; count of bases not matched to a gene: 6.

The chain uses TRBV27 and TRBJ2-7; 7 nucleotides agree with TRBD2. In germline, CDR1 is MNHEY, CDR2 SMNVEV (reference sequence). The CDR3 covers 15 residues. The J segment lost 3 bases and the V segment lost 1 base, leaving 6 bases of the junction unmatched. The CDR3 reads CASSLLGEGIYEQYF. The CDR3 DNA is TGTGCCAGCAGTTTATTGGGGGAGGGTATCTACGAGCAGTACTTC.

The CDR3 reads CASSTGQGAMNTEAFF. CDR3 nucleotide sequence: TGTGCCAGCAGTACCGGACAGGGGGCCATGAACACTGAAGCTTTCTTT. V usage is TRBV6-6 and J usage is TRBJ1-1; 11 positions match TRBD1. Trimming at V came to 5 bases and at J to 0 bases, leaving 5 bases not matched to a gene. From germline, CDR1 is MNHNY and CDR2 SVGAGI (reference sequence). This CDR3 comprises 16 residues.

V gene TRBV19 combines with J gene TRBJ2-2; the D is unclear. Germline CDR1 is LNHDA and CDR2 is SQIVND (reference sequence). Trimming shortened V by 4 bases and J by 1 base, and 7 bases separated the two germline ends. The CDR3 consists of 14 residues. The CDR3 DNA reads TGTGCCAGTAGTAGGGGTAAGAACACCGGGGAGCTGTTTTTT. Translated, it gives CASSRGKNTGELFF. The variable domain in full, completed from reference TRBV19 and TRBJ2-2, reads DGGITQSPKYLFRKEGQNVTLSCEQNLNHDAMYWYRQDPGQGLRLIYYSQIVNDFQKGDIAEGYSVSREKKESFPLTVTSAQKNPTAFYLCASSRGKNTGELFFGEGSRLTVL.

J is TRBJ2-7 and V is TRBV29-1, with D possibly being TRBD1 (5 bases). The germline V gene has CDR1 SQVTM and CDR2 ANQGSEA. V lost 3 bases to trimming and J lost 5 bases, with 8 bases between them. The CDR3 length is 11 residues. DNA for the CDR3: TGCAGCGTTGACTCAGGGCACGAGCAGTACTTC. Its protein is CSVDSGHEQYF.

This clone showed up just a few times. In DNA, the CDR3 is TGTGCCATCAGTGTATTGAGGACAGCCTCCTACGAGCAGTACTTC. Its protein is CAISVLRTASYEQYF. V is TRBV10-3 and J is TRBJ2-7; D might be TRBD1 (6 bases). Trimming removed 4 bases at V and 0 bases at J, with 13 bases between. Germline assignment: CDR1 ENHRY and CDR2 SYGVKD. This CDR3 has 15 residues.

The genes are TRBV19 and TRBJ2-1, with D perhaps matching TRBD2 (6 bases). Per germline, CDR1 LNHDA and CDR2 SQIVND (reference sequence). This CDR3 region has 16 residues. Trimming stripped 5 bases from V and 0 bases from J, with 14 bases between. The CDR3 here is CASSLRLGSSYNEQFF. In nucleotides, the CDR3 is TGTGCCAGTAGTCTCCGACTAGGGAGCTCCTACAATGAGCAGTTCTTC.

CDR3 protein: CATQPGQGSNMNTEAFF. The CDR3 DNA follows: TGTGCCACTCAGCCAGGACAGGGTAGTAACATGAACACTGAAGCTTTCTTT. The chain employs TRBV10-3 and TRBJ1-1; 8 bases line up with TRBD1. The CDR3 length is 17 residues. In germline, CDR1 is ENHRY, CDR2 SYGVKD. V lost 10 bases and J lost 0; bases outside the gene matches: 16.

CDR3 in amino acids: CASSQDGRGGTDTQYF. Here the CDR3 DNA reads TGTGCCAGCAGCCAAGATGGCCGGGGAGGTACAGATACGCAGTATTTT. J is TRBJ2-3 and V is TRBV4-2, with a tentative D call TRBD2 (6 bases). The V end was cut by 0 bases, the J end by 3 bases, with 13 bases between. Germline V CDR1 and CDR2: LGHNA, YNFKEQ. This CDR3 region has 16 residues.

V usage is TRBV19 and J usage is TRBJ2-6, with a tentative D call TRBD1 (6 bases). The CDR3 is 16 residues long. Germline CDR1 reads LNHDA; CDR2 reads SQIVND (reference sequence). V was shortened by 6 bases and J by 2 bases, with 14 bases between the two germline ends. This CDR3 is CASSATGSPGANVLTF. The CDR3 DNA sequence: TGTGCCAGTAGCGCCACAGGGTCCCCTGGGGCCAACGTCCTGACTTTC.

J is TRBJ1-1 and V is TRBV27; D is perhaps TRBD1 (6 bases). Trimming shortened V by 3 bases and J by 3 bases, and 20 bases separated the two germline ends. This CDR3 region has 17 residues. Looked up from germline, CDR1 is MNHEY and CDR2 is SMNVEV (reference sequence). The CDR3 sequence: CASSLSSRGAIHTEAFF. The CDR3 region has the DNA TGTGCCAGCAGTTTGAGTAGTCGGGGGGCGATACACACTGAAGCTTTCTTT.

The gene calls are TRBV5-6 and TRBJ2-7; D ambiguous. Germline V gene data show CDR1 as SGHDT and CDR2 as YYEEEE. V was cut by 0 bases and J by 2 bases, with 9 bases left in between. The CDR3 sequence is 14 residues long. The chain's CDR3 is CASSLGGRTYEQYF. Written as DNA, the CDR3 is TGTGCCAGCAGCTTGGGTGGCAGGACCTACGAGCAGTACTTC.